Sample share makes the clone carrying this T cell receptor (beta chain) medium-sized. Its antigen is currently unknown. TCRdb ran MiXCR on the 5' RACE reads and lists one entry per CDR3 protein. The table includes around 33,000 distinct CDR3 sequences, over 20% detected once. This entry comes from a study of T-cell memory formation after mild COVID-19. Study-wide background: In these data, TCR clusters were largely donor specific.

General observations from the study: Later expanders leaned CD4+, whereas clones that contracted between day 15 and 85 were balanced CD4/CD8. CD4+ contracting clones lay mainly in CM and EM, CD8+ ones in EMRA.

Between the trimmed V and J ends, which lost 4 bases and 0 bases, there was a span of 10 bases. CDR3 length: 15 residues. Germline V gives CDR1 SGHRS, CDR2 YFSETQ. The sample consisted of PBMCs or a T cell subset sorted from them (not recorded which). The TCR sequence derives from an adult who had mild COVID-19 (a few samples of this study predate the infection). Cell type and time point are not known. The rearrangement joins TRBV5-1 to TRBJ2-2, with D uncertain. CDR3 sequence: CASSPRSPNTGELFF. The CDR3, as DNA: TGCGCCAGCAGCCCCCGGTCCCCGAACACCGGGGAGCTGTTTTTT.